The T cell receptor beta chain described here comes from a study of T cells in Graves' hyperthyroidism and ophthalmopathy. The study's findings and limits: Appearing also in blood were most of the thyroid clonotypes expanded above 0.001.

This clonotype was seen more than once but under ten times. The antigen is not known. In patients aged 18 to 65, hyperthyroidism was newly diagnosed, with duration under 2 months. Patients were excluded for uncontrolled infection, other autoimmune disease, pregnancy or lactation. Authors of the study amplified TCR beta CDR3 regions from RNA transcripts. First-round RT-PCR targeting the TCR CDR3 was performed with the HTBI primer set. In TCRdb, the multiplex PCR reads were re-called with MiXCR into one record per CDR3 protein. The data show approximately 370,000 distinct CDR3 sequences, about 17% seen once. The V segment lost 0 bases and the J segment 0 bases; nucleotides outside the gene matches: 5. The CDR3 sequence is 17 residues long. Germline lookup yields CDR1 SGHRS and CDR2 YFSETQ.

This receptor was identified in a woman aged 25 to 45 with Graves' hyperthyroidism that later progressed to Graves' ophthalmopathy. Input material: blood. The chain employs TRBV5-1 and TRBJ2-7; TRBD2 matches at 11 bases. The CDR3 reads CASSLGASGGFSYEQYF. CDR3 nucleotide sequence: TGCGCCAGCAGCTTGGGGGCTAGCGGGGGGTTCTCCTACGAGCAGTACTTC.